The 4 T cell receptor beta chains below were found in one sample sequenced in a study of T cells in Graves' hyperthyroidism and ophthalmopathy. TCR beta CDR3 regions were amplified from RNA. A first-round RT-PCR of the TCR CDR3 used the HTBI primer set. TCRdb called the multiplex PCR reads again in MiXCR, with one record for every CDR3 protein. Found here are 700,000 to 950,000 distinct CDR3 sequences, about a third of them singletons; the top ten hold less than 35%. The material sequenced was blood. Every receptor here comes from a woman aged 35 to 49 with Graves' hyperthyroidism.

This chain links TRBV9 with TRBJ2-5; 9 positions agree with TRBD2. V was pared by 4 bases and J by 5 bases, with 12 bases of the junction left unmatched. The CDR3 contains 16 residues. Germline CDR1 SGDLS, CDR2 YYNGEE. CDR3 DNA sequence: TGTGCCAGCAGCACACGTCTAGCGGGATCGGGGGAGACCCAGTACTTC. It encodes CASSTRLAGSGETQYF.

This clonotype has a handful of counts. The CDR3 protein is CASSQVGRLKGQPQHF. CDR3 nucleotide sequence: TGCGCCAGCAGCCAAGTGGGCAGGTTGAAGGGTCAGCCCCAGCATTTT. The rearrangement joins TRBV4-3 to TRBJ1-5; D unresolved. CDR1 is LGHNA and CDR2 is YSLEER in the germline V gene. V shed 1 base and J shed 6 bases, with 16 bases lying between them. The CDR3 contains 16 residues.

This clonotype was observed many times. The rearrangement uses TRBV9 and TRBJ1-1; maybe TRBD1 (5 bases). CDR3 length: 12 residues. The germline gives CDR1 SGDLS, CDR2 YYNGEE. V lost 5 bases, J lost 8 bases, and 13 bases lay in between. The CDR3 bases are TGTGCCAGCAGTGGAGCTGGGGCAGAAGCTTTCTTT. Residues: CASSGAGAEAFF. Filled out from reference TRBV9 and TRBJ1-1, the complete variable domain reads DSGVTQTPKHLITATGQRVTLRCSPRSGDLSVYWYQQSLDQGLQFLIQYYNGEERAKGNILERFSAQQFPDLHSELNLSSLELGDSALYFCASSGAGAEAFFGQGTRLTVV.

Regarding this clonotype: It may be a read error: a sequence one base away is much more abundant. The V and J genes are TRBV2 and TRBJ1-1; a possible D gene is TRBD1 (5 bases). The V and J ends lost 4 bases and 9 bases respectively, with 9 bases between them. CDR1 SNHLY and CDR2 FYNNEI come from the germline V gene. This CDR3 has 11 residues. In DNA form, the CDR3 reads TGTGCCAGCAGTGTCAGGGTAAAAGCTTTCTTT. The encoded protein is CASSVRVKAFF.